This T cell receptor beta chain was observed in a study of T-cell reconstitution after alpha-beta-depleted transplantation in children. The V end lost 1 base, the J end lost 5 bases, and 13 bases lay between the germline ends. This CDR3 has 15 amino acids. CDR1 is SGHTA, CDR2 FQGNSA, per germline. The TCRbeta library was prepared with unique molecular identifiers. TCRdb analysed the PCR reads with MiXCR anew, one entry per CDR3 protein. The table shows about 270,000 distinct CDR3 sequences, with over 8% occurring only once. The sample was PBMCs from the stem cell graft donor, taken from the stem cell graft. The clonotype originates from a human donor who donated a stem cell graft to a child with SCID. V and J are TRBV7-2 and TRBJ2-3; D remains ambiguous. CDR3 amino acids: CASSLVGVGVDTQYF. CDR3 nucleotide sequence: TGTGCCAGCAGCTTAGTTGGCGTTGGGGTAGATACGCAGTATTTT.